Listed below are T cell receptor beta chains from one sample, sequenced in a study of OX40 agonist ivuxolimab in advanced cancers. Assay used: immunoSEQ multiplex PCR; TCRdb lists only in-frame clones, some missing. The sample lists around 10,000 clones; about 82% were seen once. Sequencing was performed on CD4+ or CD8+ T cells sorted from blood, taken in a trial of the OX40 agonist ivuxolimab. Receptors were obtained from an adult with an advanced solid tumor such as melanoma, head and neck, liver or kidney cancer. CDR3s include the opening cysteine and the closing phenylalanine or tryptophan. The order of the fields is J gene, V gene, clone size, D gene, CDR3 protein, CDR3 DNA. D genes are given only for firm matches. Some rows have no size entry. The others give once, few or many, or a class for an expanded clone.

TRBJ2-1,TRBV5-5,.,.,CASSLDVGGRNEQFF,TGTGCCAGCAGCTTGGATGTGGGGGGGCGCAATGAGCAGTTCTTC
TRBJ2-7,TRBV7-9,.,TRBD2,CASSFGRSSGGSYEQYF,TGTGCCAGCAGCTTCGGACGATCTAGCGGGGGCTCTTACGAGCAGTACTTC
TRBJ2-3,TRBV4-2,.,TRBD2,CASSQGGGRTDTQYF,TGTGCCAGCAGCCAAGGGGGGGGACGCACAGATACGCAGTATTTT
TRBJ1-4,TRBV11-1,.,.,CASSSAWPATNEKLFF,TGTGCCAGCAGCTCGGCGTGGCCGGCAACTAATGAAAAACTGTTTTTT
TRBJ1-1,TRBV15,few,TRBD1,CATSRTGTANTEAFF,TGTGCCACCAGCAGGACCGGGACAGCCAACACTGAAGCTTTCTTT
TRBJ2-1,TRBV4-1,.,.,CASSQEETYNEQFF,TGCGCCAGCAGCCAAGAGGAGACCTACAATGAGCAGTTCTTC
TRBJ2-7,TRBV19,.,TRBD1,CASSIRQGNSYEQYF,TGTGCCAGTAGTATAAGACAGGGGAACTCCTACGAGCAGTACTTC
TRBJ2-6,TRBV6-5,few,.,CASSYRPLRANVLTF,TGTGCCAGCAGTTACAGGCCGTTAAGGGCCAACGTCCTGACTTTC
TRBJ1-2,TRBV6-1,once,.,CASSEGPNYGYTF,TGTGCCAGCAGTGAAGGACCGAACTATGGCTACACCTTC
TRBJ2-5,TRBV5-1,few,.,CASSLVGAALETQYF,TGCGCCAGCAGCTTGGTCGGGGCCGCTCTAGAGACCCAGTACTTC
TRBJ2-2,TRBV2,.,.,CASRDPEGAGELFF,TGTGCCAGCAGGGACCCCGAGGGGGCCGGGGAGCTGTTTTTT
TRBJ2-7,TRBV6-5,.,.,CASSYSSDSYEQYF,TGTGCCAGCAGTTACTCGAGTGACTCCTACGAGCAGTACTTC
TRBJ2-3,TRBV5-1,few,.,CASSETAAMGTQYF,TGCGCCAGCAGCGAAACTGCCGCTATGGGTACGCAGTATTTT
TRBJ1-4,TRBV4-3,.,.,CASSATYSKKLFF,TGCGCCAGCAGCGCGACATACTCGAAAAAACTGTTTTTT
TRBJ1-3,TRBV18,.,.,CASSPAAASSGNTIYF,TGTGCCAGCTCACCAGCGGCTGCTAGCTCTGGAAACACCATATATTTT
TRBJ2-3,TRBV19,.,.,CASSSTFTDTQYF,TGTGCCAGTAGTTCGACTTTCACAGATACGCAGTATTTT
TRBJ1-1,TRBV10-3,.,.,CAVPRGTEAFF,TGTGCCGTACCCAGGGGCACTGAAGCTTTCTTT
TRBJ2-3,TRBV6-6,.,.,CASSYPNTDTQYF,TGTGCCAGCAGTTACCCGAACACAGATACGCAGTATTTT
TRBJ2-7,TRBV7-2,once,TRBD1,CASSEDRTHSYEQYF,TGTGCCAGCAGCGAGGACAGGACCCACTCCTACGAGCAGTACTTC
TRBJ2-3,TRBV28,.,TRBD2,CASSLSTSQSTDTQYF,TGTGCCAGCAGTTTATCGACTAGCCAAAGCACAGATACGCAGTATTTT
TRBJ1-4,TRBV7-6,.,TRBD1,CASSLGTGDEKLFF,TGTGCCAGCAGCCTCGGGACAGGGGATGAAAAACTGTTTTTT
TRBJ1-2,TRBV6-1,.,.,CASSENSNYGYTF,TGTGCCAGCAGTGAAAACAGCAACTATGGCTACACCTTC
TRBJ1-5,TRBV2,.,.,CASGVVIREPQHF,TGTGCCAGCGGGGTCGTTATCAGAGAGCCCCAGCATTTT
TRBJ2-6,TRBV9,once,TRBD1,CASSVRTGPGANVLTF,TGTGCCAGCAGCGTCAGGACAGGGCCCGGGGCCAACGTCCTGACTTTC
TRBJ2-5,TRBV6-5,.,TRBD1,CASSYSLTGGEETQYF,TGTGCCAGCAGTTACTCCCTGACAGGGGGGGAAGAGACCCAGTACTTC
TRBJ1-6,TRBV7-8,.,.,CASSPLGNSPLHF,TGTGCCAGCAGCCCCCTTGGTAATTCACCCCTCCACTTT
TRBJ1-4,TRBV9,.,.,CASSVGGRGVGEKLFF,TGTGCCAGCAGCGTCGGAGGAAGAGGGGTTGGTGAAAAACTGTTTTTT
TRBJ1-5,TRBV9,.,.,CASSVASSNQPQHF,TGTGCCAGCAGCGTAGCTAGTTCCAATCAGCCCCAGCATTTT
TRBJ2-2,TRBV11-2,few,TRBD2,CASSNKFTSGGRSGELFF,TGTGCCAGCAGCAATAAGTTCACTAGCGGGGGTAGATCCGGGGAGCTGTTTTTT
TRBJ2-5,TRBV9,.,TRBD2,CASSVAGGPGETQYF,TGTGCCAGCAGCGTAGCGGGGGGGCCAGGAGAGACCCAGTACTTC
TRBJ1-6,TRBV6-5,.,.,CATGTGVSPLHF,TGTGCGACCGGGACGGGGGTCTCACCCCTCCACTTT
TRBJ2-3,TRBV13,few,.,CASSPSTDTQYF,TGTGCCAGCAGCCCTAGCACAGATACGCAGTATTTT
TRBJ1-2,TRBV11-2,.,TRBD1,CASTFGQGVKGYTF,TGTGCCAGCACCTTCGGACAGGGGGTCAAGGGCTACACCTTC
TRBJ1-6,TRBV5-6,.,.,CASSLDRVNSPLHF,TGTGCCAGCAGCTTGGACAGGGTTAATTCACCCCTCCACTTT
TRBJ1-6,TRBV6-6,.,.,CASNEISSNSPLHF,TGTGCCAGCAATGAGATTTCAAGCAATTCACCCCTCCACTTT
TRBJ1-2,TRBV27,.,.,CASGNHRDATNYGYTF,TGTGCCAGCGGGAACCACCGGGACGCTACTAACTATGGCTACACCTTC
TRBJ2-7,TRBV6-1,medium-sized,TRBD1,CASTWTGHYEQYF,TGTGCCAGCACTTGGACAGGCCACTACGAGCAGTACTTC
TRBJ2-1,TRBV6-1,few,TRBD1,CASSGTGWDEQFF,TGTGCCAGCAGTGGGACAGGGTGGGATGAGCAGTTCTTC
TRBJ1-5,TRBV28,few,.,CASSWGGWDNNQPQHF,TGTGCCAGCAGTTGGGGGGGATGGGACAACAATCAGCCCCAGCATTTT
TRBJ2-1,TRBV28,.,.,CASSFIAELYNEQFF,TGTGCCAGCAGTTTTATCGCGGAACTCTACAATGAGCAGTTCTTC
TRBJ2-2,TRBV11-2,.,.,CASSLFPFDTGELFF,TGTGCCAGCAGCTTATTTCCCTTCGACACCGGGGAGCTGTTTTTT
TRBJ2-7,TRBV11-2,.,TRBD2,CASSLSGGARYEQYF,TGTGCCAGCAGCTTATCCGGGGGGGCAAGATACGAGCAGTACTTC
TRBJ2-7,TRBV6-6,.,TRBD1,CASRLTGQGPEQYF,TGTGCCAGCAGACTCACGGGACAGGGCCCCGAGCAGTACTTC
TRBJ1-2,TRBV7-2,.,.,CASSLSYGYTF,TGTGCCAGCAGCTTGAGTTATGGCTACACCTTC
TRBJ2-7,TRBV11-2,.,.,CASSLQGNEQYF,TGTGCCAGCAGCTTACAGGGCAACGAGCAGTACTTC
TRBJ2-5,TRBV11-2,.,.,CASSLDQDPGRTQYF,TGTGCCAGCAGCTTAGACCAGGACCCCGGGAGGACCCAGTACTTC
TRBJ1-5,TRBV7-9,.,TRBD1,CASSPGTVFNQPQHF,TGTGCCAGCAGCCCCGGGACAGTTTTTAATCAGCCCCAGCATTTT
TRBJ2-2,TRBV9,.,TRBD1,CASSGRTGKAGELFF,TGTGCCAGCAGCGGAAGGACAGGGAAGGCCGGGGAGCTGTTTTTT
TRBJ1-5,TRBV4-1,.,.,CASSQLSLNQPQHF,TGCGCCAGCAGCCAACTCAGCCTCAATCAGCCCCAGCATTTT
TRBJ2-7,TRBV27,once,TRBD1,CASSPSSGQGGQQYF,TGTGCCAGCAGTCCTAGCTCGGGACAGGGTGGACAGCAGTACTTC
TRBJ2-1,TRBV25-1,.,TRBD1,CASSETGGKNEQFF,TGTGCCAGCAGTGAGACAGGGGGCAAGAATGAGCAGTTCTTC
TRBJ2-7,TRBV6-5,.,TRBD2,CASSSQSGGAYEQYF,TGTGCCAGCAGTTCGCAGAGCGGGGGTGCCTACGAGCAGTACTTC
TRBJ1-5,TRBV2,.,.,CASSSYTVRSNQPQHF,TGTGCCAGCAGTTCATACACGGTCCGGAGCAATCAGCCCCAGCATTTT
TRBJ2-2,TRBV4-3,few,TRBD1,CASSLTGDTGELFF,TGCGCCAGCAGCCTTACAGGGGATACCGGGGAGCTGTTTTTT
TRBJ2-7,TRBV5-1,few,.,CASSWGYEQYF,TGCGCCAGCAGCTGGGGATACGAGCAGTACTTC
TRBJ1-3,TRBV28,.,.,CASSHSGFSGNTIYF,TGTGCCAGCAGCCACTCCGGGTTCTCTGGAAACACCATATATTTT
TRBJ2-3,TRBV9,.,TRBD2,CASSARGERGAHADTQYF,TGTGCCAGCAGCGCCCGGGGAGAGCGGGGGGCCCACGCAGATACGCAGTATTTT
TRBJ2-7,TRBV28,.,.,CASSLGPEQYF,TGTGCCAGCAGTCTAGGTCCCGAGCAGTACTTC
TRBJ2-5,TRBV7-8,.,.,CASSLADSLKRTQYF,TGTGCCAGCAGCTTAGCCGACAGTCTCAAGAGAACCCAGTACTTC
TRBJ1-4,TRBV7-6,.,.,CASSPGHATNEKLFF,TGTGCCAGCAGCCCCGGACACGCAACTAATGAAAAACTGTTTTTT